Shown below are 26 T cell receptor beta chains from a single sample sequenced in a study of blood T cell repertoires in COVID-19. Sequenced by immunoSEQ multiplex PCR; TCRdb stores in-frame clones only, minus some. This table holds 150,000 to 200,000 clones, around 84% found once. Sequenced input: peripheral blood. These receptors all stem from a woman in her fifties or sixties with COVID-19, enrolled during active disease.

This sequence joins TRBV6-5 and TRBJ2-7, with 7 bases matching TRBD1. V lost 6 bases, J lost 6 bases, and 11 bases stayed unmatched. The germline CDR1 and CDR2 sequences are MNHEY and SVGAGI. The length of the CDR3 is 14 residues. CDR3 sequence reads: CASRPGQTTGEQYF. DNA for the CDR3: TGTGCCAGCAGGCCGGGACAGACCACTGGCGAGCAGTACTTC.

This chain connects TRBV28 to TRBJ2-1; 9 bases are shared with TRBD2. Trimming cost V 2 bases and J 9 bases; bases outside gene matches: 5. The germline V gene encodes CDR1 MDHEN and CDR2 SYDVKM. This CDR3 comprises 14 residues. The CDR3 reads CASSLPGLAIEQFF. Written as DNA, the CDR3 is TGTGCCAGCAGTTTACCGGGACTAGCAATTGAGCAGTTCTTC.

The V gene is TRBV6-5, the J gene TRBJ2-7, with 7 bases matching TRBD1. The CDR3 contains 13 residues. Per germline, CDR1 MNHEY and CDR2 SVGAGI. Trimming took 10 bases from V and 4 from J; bases not matched to a gene: 10. This CDR3 is CAIATGYGYEQYF. In nucleotides, the CDR3 is TGTGCCATCGCGACAGGGTACGGTTACGAGCAGTACTTC.

The chain couples TRBV29-1 to TRBJ2-7; 7 bases map to TRBD1. V lost 5 bases and J lost 3; bases outside the gene matches: 7. The CDR3 spans 13 residues. Germline V lookup: CDR1 SQVTM, CDR2 ANQGSEA. CDR3 nucleotide sequence: TGCAGCGTTTCGGGACAGTTTATCTACGAGCAGTACTTC. Translated, it gives CSVSGQFIYEQYF.

The chain combines TRBV5-4 with TRBJ2-5, with 7 bases matching TRBD2. Germline values: CDR1 SGHNT, CDR2 YYREEE (reference sequence). This CDR3 is 15 amino acids long. Trimming removed 0 bases from V and 2 bases from J; junction bases left unmatched: 4. In DNA form, the CDR3 reads TGTGCCAGCAGCTTGGCCGGGACTATTCAAGAGACCCAGTACTTC. This codes for CASSLAGTIQETQYF. The whole variable domain, remainder taken from reference TRBV5-4 and TRBJ2-5, is ETGVTQSPTHLIKTRGQQVTLRCSSQSGHNTVSWYQQALGQGPQFIFQYYREEENGRGNFPPRFSGLQFPNYSSELNVNALELDDSALYLCASSLAGTIQETQYFGPGTRLLVL.

This chain joins TRBV2 and TRBJ1-2; TRBD1 might be the D (5 bases). This CDR3 region has 13 residues. Trimming pared 7 bases from V and 7 bases from J, leaving 16 bases between. CDR1 and CDR2 (germline): SNHLY, FYNNEI. The CDR3 here is CASTDQGFAGYTF. The DNA for the CDR3 is TGTGCCAGCACTGACCAGGGATTCGCTGGCTACACCTTC.

In this sample, this clone turned up once. V usage is TRBV10-3 and J usage is TRBJ1-4, with 8 positions matching TRBD1. The CDR3 extends over 14 amino acids. J was trimmed by 6 bases and V by 0 bases; bases with no gene match: 0. The germline V gene encodes CDR1 ENHRY and CDR2 SYGVKD. The CDR3 DNA sequence: TGTGCCATCAGTGAGTCACAGGGGGATGAAAAACTGTTTTTT. Encoded protein: CAISESQGDEKLFF.

The chain employs TRBV5-6 and TRBJ2-3; 8 nucleotides agree with TRBD1. The CDR3 is made up of 14 amino acids. CDR1 and CDR2 (germline): SGHDT, YYEEEE. V lost 6 bases to trimming and J lost 3 bases; unmatched junction nucleotides: 6. The CDR3 is CASNRQGATDTQYF. The CDR3 bases are TGTGCCAGCAACCGGCAGGGGGCTACAGATACGCAGTATTTT.

The genes are TRBV4-3 and TRBJ2-3; a weak D match, TRBD1 (5 bases). The ends were cut back, 0 bases at V and 5 bases at J, with 12 bases in the middle. The CDR3 sequence is 15 residues long. Germline lookup yields CDR1 LGHNA and CDR2 YSLEER. The CDR3 sequence is CASSQDFRVGDTQYF. CDR3 in DNA: TGCGCCAGCAGCCAAGATTTCAGGGTTGGAGATACGCAGTATTTT.

This clone was detected once. The chain links TRBV3-1 (or the pseudogene TRBV3-2) to TRBJ2-1; D gene uncertain. V was trimmed by 2 bases and J by 0 bases, leaving 8 bases between them. The CDR3 consists of 15 residues. Germline V gene lookup returns CDR1 LGHDT and CDR2 YNNKEL (reference sequence). The CDR3 is CASSQSRYSYNEQFF. The CDR3 coding sequence is TGTGCCAGCAGCCAAAGCCGCTACTCCTACAATGAGCAGTTCTTC.

This rearrangement joins TRBV29-1 to TRBJ2-1, with a tentative D call TRBD2 (6 bases). Between the trimmed V and J ends, which lost 8 bases and 8 bases, there was a span of 28 bases. This CDR3 is built from 16 residues. Germline CDR1 is SQVTM and CDR2 is ANQGSEA. CDR3 DNA sequence: TGCAGCCCCCTAAAGACGTCCGGTCGGGGGTTCGATGAGCAGTTCTTC. Translating it yields CSPLKTSGRGFDEQFF.

V usage is TRBV19 and J usage is TRBJ1-2; 12 positions agree with TRBD1. Germline lookup yields CDR1 LNHDA and CDR2 SQIVND (reference sequence). V shed 6 bases and J 8 bases; nucleotides not matched to a gene: 10. The CDR3 is 15 amino acids. The CDR3 sequence: CASSRPGQGAEGYTF. The CDR3 DNA sequence: TGTGCCAGTAGCCGACCGGGACAGGGGGCGGAGGGCTACACCTTC.

The genes are TRBV30 and TRBJ2-5, with 10 nucleotides matching TRBD2. This CDR3 region has 16 residues. J lost 5 bases, V lost 4 bases, and 13 bases had no gene match. Per the germline V gene, CDR1 is GTSNPN and CDR2 is SVGIG (reference sequence). For the CDR3, the DNA is TGTGCCTGGACCAAACCACTAGCGGGGAGACGGGAGACCCAGTACTTC. This encodes CAWTKPLAGRRETQYF.

This clone was detected once. This rearrangement joins TRBV12-3 or TRBV12-4 to TRBJ2-7; 7 bases match TRBD1. V dropped 6 bases and J dropped 6; count of bases not matched to a gene: 2. The CDR3 has 11 residues. CDR3 sequence: CASSRTGEQYF. CDR3 DNA sequence: TGTGCCAGCAGCCGGACAGGCGAGCAGTACTTC.

The chain links TRBV28 to TRBJ1-2; D remains unclear. The V end lost 7 bases, the J end lost 0 bases, and 12 bases lay between the germline ends. CDR3 length: 14 amino acids. Germline values: CDR1 MDHEN, CDR2 SYDVKM. CDR3 amino acids: CASTLLGSNYGYTF. In nucleotides, the CDR3 is TGTGCCAGCACCCTGCTTGGCTCTAACTATGGCTACACCTTC.

The chain links TRBV28 to TRBJ2-7; D may be TRBD2 (6 bases). With 7 bases removed from V and 7 bases from J, the gap between germline ends came to 17 bases. In germline, CDR1 is MDHEN, CDR2 SYDVKM. The length of the CDR3 is 13 residues. The CDR3 sequence is CASKGGTRWEQYF. The CDR3 DNA reads as TGTGCCAGCAAAGGTGGGACTCGTTGGGAGCAGTACTTC.

The V call is TRBV19, the J call TRBJ2-2; TRBD2 agrees at 14 bases. From germline, CDR1 is LNHDA and CDR2 SQIVND (reference sequence). This CDR3 is built from 19 residues. The V and J ends lost 4 bases and 4 bases, in that order; junction bases with no gene match: 11. CDR3 sequence (DNA): TGTGCCAGTAGTAACCCAGGGACTAGCGGGGGCGCGAGCACCGGGGAGCTGTTTTTT. This codes for CASSNPGTSGGASTGELFF.

The rearrangement uses TRBV28 and TRBJ1-1; 7 bases map to TRBD1. CDR3 length equals 14 residues. V gave up 7 bases and J gave up 7 bases; unmatched junction bases: 12. The germline CDR1 and CDR2 sequences are MDHEN and SYDVKM. CDR3 DNA: TGTGCCAGCACCATCCCCAGGGGGAACGGTGAAGCTTTCTTT. Protein product: CASTIPRGNGEAFF.

The rearrangement uses TRBV4-3 and TRBJ2-3; TRBD1 aligns across 10 bases. After removal of 0 bases from V and 6 bases from J, the junction contained 6 bases not matched to a gene. Germline CDR1 reads LGHNA; CDR2 reads YSLEER. This CDR3 has 16 residues. The CDR3 spells CASSQEGQGLADTQYF. The CDR3 nucleotides are TGCGCCAGCAGCCAAGAGGGACAGGGGCTAGCGGATACGCAGTATTTT.

Ten or more counts support this clone. V usage is TRBV19 and J usage is TRBJ1-2, with TRBD1 matching over 10 bases. V was clipped by 4 bases and J by 7 bases; unmatched bases: 0. Germline CDR1 is LNHDA and CDR2 is SQIVND (reference sequence). The CDR3 runs 12 residues. The CDR3 DNA reads TGTGCCAGTAGTAGACAGGGGGCTGGCTACACCTTC. Its translation: CASSRQGAGYTF.

The chain recombines TRBV4-1 with TRBJ2-1; 9 bases fit TRBD1. Per the germline V gene, CDR1 is MGHRA and CDR2 is YSYEKL. Losses at the gene ends were 5 bases for V and 4 bases for J; bases not matched to a gene: 9. There are 16 residues in the CDR3. CDR3 coding DNA: TGCGCCAGCAGCTTACCCCGGGACAGGGTGTACAATGAGCAGTTCTTC. Its protein is CASSLPRDRVYNEQFF.

The chain carries TRBV30 and TRBJ2-2, with a weak D call TRBD2 (5 bases). The CDR3 runs to 13 residues. The V end lost 4 bases, the J end lost 4 bases, and 10 bases lay between the germline ends. The germline CDR1 and CDR2 sequences are GTSNPN and SVGIG (reference sequence). CDR3 in DNA: TGTGCCTGGACCCTACGGGGCACCGGGGAGCTGTTTTTT. Residues: CAWTLRGTGELFF. The complete variable domain, with remaining parts taken from reference TRBV30 and TRBJ2-2, reads SQTIHQWPATLVQPVGSPLSLECTVEGTSNPNLYWYRQAAGRGLQLLFYSVGIGQISSEVPQNLSASRPQDRQFILSSKKLLLSDSGFYLCAWTLRGTGELFFGEGSRLTVL.

The chain uses TRBV3-1 (or the pseudogene TRBV3-2) and TRBJ1-3; the D gene is possibly TRBD1 (6 bases). The CDR3 runs to 15 residues. In germline, CDR1 is LGHDT, CDR2 YNNKEL (reference sequence). The ends were cut back, 1 base at V and 4 bases at J, with 11 bases in the middle. Here the CDR3 reads CASSQGGTLGNTIYF. CDR3 bases: TGTGCCAGCAGCCAAGGAGGGACACTCGGAAACACCATATATTTT.

The chain recombines TRBV7-9 with TRBJ2-1; 9 bases map to TRBD2. V was pared by 3 bases and J by 8 bases, with 11 bases of the junction left unmatched. This CDR3 comprises 16 residues. CDR1 and CDR2 from the germline V gene are SEHNR and FQNEAQ (reference sequence). This CDR3 reads CASSFVRASGVDEQFF. Here the CDR3 DNA reads TGTGCCAGCAGCTTCGTGAGGGCTAGCGGGGTGGATGAGCAGTTCTTC.

V is TRBV2 and J is TRBJ2-5; 7 nucleotides line up with TRBD2. This CDR3 spans 14 amino acids. V dropped 7 bases and J dropped 2; count of bases not matched to a gene: 7. Germline CDR1 is SNHLY and CDR2 is FYNNEI. The CDR3, as DNA: TGTGCCAGCACAGCGGGGAGGACTCAAGAGACCCAGTACTTC. Translation: CASTAGRTQETQYF.

V is TRBV7-3 and J is TRBJ2-1; D is ambiguous. Germline V gene lookup returns CDR1 SGHTA and CDR2 FQGTGA. The CDR3 runs to 17 residues. V was cut by 5 bases and J by 0 bases, with 17 bases left in between. The CDR3 region is CASSPNSYLSSYNEQFF. CDR3 nucleotides: TGTGCCAGCAGCCCCAATTCGTACTTGAGCTCCTACAATGAGCAGTTCTTC.